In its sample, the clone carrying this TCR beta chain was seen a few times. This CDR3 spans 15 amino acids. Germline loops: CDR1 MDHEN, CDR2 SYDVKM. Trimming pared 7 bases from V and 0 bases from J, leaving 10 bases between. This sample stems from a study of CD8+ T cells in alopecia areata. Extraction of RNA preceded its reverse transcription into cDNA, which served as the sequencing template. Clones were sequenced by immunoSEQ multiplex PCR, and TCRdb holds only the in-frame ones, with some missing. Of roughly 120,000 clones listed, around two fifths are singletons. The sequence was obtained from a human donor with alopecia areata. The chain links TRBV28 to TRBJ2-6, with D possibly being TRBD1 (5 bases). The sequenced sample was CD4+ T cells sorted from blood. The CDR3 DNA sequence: TGTGCCAGCATGGGGCAGTCCTCTGGGGCCAACGTCCTGACTTTC. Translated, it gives CASMGQSSGANVLTF.